The 24 T cell receptor beta chains below come from one sample, sequenced in a study of T cells after yellow fever vaccination. TCRdb re-analysed the 5' RACE reads in MiXCR, keeping a single row per CDR3 protein. The profile shows about 320,000 distinct CDR3 sequences, roughly a tenth of them singletons. The material sequenced was CD4+ T cells sorted from PBMCs, taken 45 days after the yellow fever booster vaccination. Every receptor here comes from a young man who received the YFV17D yellow fever vaccine.

This clonotype was observed many times. The CDR3 sequence: CSGGLRDTEAFF. As DNA, the CDR3 is TGCAGCGGCGGGCTACGAGACACTGAAGCTTTCTTT. The chain uses TRBV29-1 and TRBJ1-1; D not resolved. Germline assignment: CDR1 SQVTM and CDR2 ANQGSEA. The V end lost 7 bases, the J end lost 3 bases, and 12 bases lay between the germline ends. CDR3 length: 12 amino acids.

This clonotype came up a few times. The genes are TRBV6-4 and TRBJ2-3; D possibly matches TRBD1 or TRBD2 (5 bases each). Trimming removed 2 bases at V and 0 bases at J, with 6 bases between. Germline CDR1 reads MRHNA; CDR2 reads SNTAGT. This CDR3 comprises 14 residues. The CDR3 nucleotides are TGTGCCAGCAGTGACCGGGGCAGCACAGATACGCAGTATTTT. Translating gives CASSDRGSTDTQYF.

This clonotype was detected only a few times. The chain couples TRBV6-6 to TRBJ2-1; tentative D call: TRBD1 (6 bases). Germline V gene sequence: CDR1 MNHNY, CDR2 SVGAGI (reference sequence). The CDR3 is 20 residues long. Trimming took 5 bases from V and 3 from J, leaving 29 bases between them. CDR3 sequence (DNA): TGTGCCAGCAGTGGCCGCCGAAGGGGGTTAACCCTGGTGAACTACAATGAGCAGTTCTTC. Translated: CASSGRRRGLTLVNYNEQFF.

This clonotype was detected many times. The CDR3 DNA reads as TGCAGTGCTCCCCGGCCAAGTCCTGGAGAGACCCAGTACTTC. This gives the protein CSAPRPSPGETQYF. The chain is built from TRBV20-1 and TRBJ2-5; D remains unclear. The CDR3 totals 14 residues. The germline V gene encodes CDR1 DFQATT and CDR2 SNEGSKA (reference sequence). The ends were cut back, 5 bases at V and 4 bases at J, with 17 bases in the middle.

V usage is TRBV6-5 and J usage is TRBJ2-7, with TRBD1 matching 8 bases. CDR3 size: 15 residues. The V gene's germline CDR1 is MNHEY and CDR2 SVGAGI. With 0 bases clipped from V and 3 bases from J, the junction kept 4 bases outside the gene matches. CDR3 nucleotides: TGTGCCAGCAGTTACTCGGGGACAGGCGACTACGAGCAGTACTTC. It is translated as CASSYSGTGDYEQYF.

In its sample, this clonotype was seen a few times. The V and J genes are TRBV5-1 and TRBJ2-4; 8 nucleotides match TRBD1. The germline V gene has CDR1 SGHRS and CDR2 YFSETQ. V gave up 3 bases and J gave up 6 bases; unmatched junction bases: 8. This CDR3 spans 15 amino acids. The CDR3 region is CASSSFTGGRNIQYF. CDR3 sequence (DNA): TGCGCCAGCAGCTCCTTTACAGGGGGACGAAACATTCAGTACTTC.

This clonotype was observed a handful of times. The CDR3 coding sequence is TGTGCCAGCAGTGAACGGCAGGGGATCGGCTACACCTTC. This gives the protein CASSERQGIGYTF. The chain uses TRBV6-1 and TRBJ1-2, with D perhaps matching TRBD1 (6 bases). The CDR3 has 13 residues. V lost 2 bases and J 8 bases, leaving 12 bases between the germline ends. Germline loops: CDR1 MNHNS, CDR2 SASEGT.

V and J are TRBV10-3 and TRBJ2-2; D possibly uses TRBD1 or TRBD2 (5 bases each). Per germline, CDR1 ENHRY and CDR2 SYGVKD. Trimming took off 8 bases at V and 0 bases at J, with 13 bases between the two ends. The CDR3 extends over 15 amino acids. The CDR3 loop reads CAIGRGETNTGELFF. CDR3 DNA sequence: TGTGCCATCGGTCGAGGGGAAACGAACACCGGGGAGCTGTTTTTT.

This chain uses TRBV15 with TRBJ2-2; D not resolved. V lost 2 bases, J lost 0 bases, and 10 bases lay in between. The germline V gene encodes CDR1 LNHNV and CDR2 YYDKDF (reference sequence). The CDR3 contains 16 residues. CDR3 residues: CATSRPRYANTGELFF. As DNA, the CDR3 is TGTGCCACCAGCAGACCCCGCTACGCGAACACCGGGGAGCTGTTTTTT.

V gene TRBV6-1 combines with J gene TRBJ2-6; TRBD1 is a possible D gene (5 bases). The CDR3 consists of 13 residues. V was pared by 9 bases and J by 4 bases, with 10 bases between. The germline gives CDR1 MNHNS, CDR2 SASEGT. CDR3 residues: CASTRAGANVLTF. The CDR3 bases are TGTGCCAGTACCAGGGCAGGGGCCAACGTCCTGACTTTC.

V usage is TRBV19 and J usage is TRBJ1-5; possibly TRBD1 for D (5 bases). This CDR3 contains 15 residues. Trimming took 6 bases from V and 1 from J, leaving 13 bases between them. Per germline, CDR1 LNHDA and CDR2 SQIVND (reference sequence). The CDR3, as DNA: TGTGCCAGTAGCCTCAGGGCGGGAAGCAATCAGCCCCAGCATTTT. Protein product: CASSLRAGSNQPQHF.

The CDR3 spells CASRKTGVGRETQYF. The CDR3 coding sequence is TGTGCCAGCAGGAAAACAGGGGTGGGTCGAGAGACCCAGTACTTC. V gene TRBV2 combines with J gene TRBJ2-5; 7 nucleotides line up with TRBD1. This CDR3 is 15 amino acids long. J lost 4 bases, V lost 6 bases, and 11 bases had no gene match. CDR1 is SNHLY, CDR2 FYNNEI, per germline.

This clonotype was detected only a few times. The chain uses TRBV9 and TRBJ2-1, with D perhaps TRBD1 (5 bases). Germline V gene lookup returns CDR1 SGDLS and CDR2 YYNGEE. Trimming pared 2 bases from V and 2 bases from J, leaving 11 bases between. The CDR3 loop spans 15 amino acids. The CDR3 DNA reads TGTGCCAGCAGCGTCGGGCTAGGGGCCTACAATGAGCAGTTCTTC. This translates into CASSVGLGAYNEQFF.

The J gene is TRBJ2-5, the V gene TRBV4-3; no definite D call. Deletions cut 1 base from V and 4 bases from J, with 13 bases between. This CDR3 has 15 residues. The germline gives CDR1 LGHNA, CDR2 YSLEER. The CDR3 nucleotides are TGCGCCAGCAGCCAAGGGTACGGGTACGTAGAGACCCAGTACTTC. This gives the protein CASSQGYGYVETQYF.

The rearrangement links TRBV5-1 to TRBJ2-7; D possibly corresponds to TRBD1 (6 bases). The CDR3 runs to 12 residues. CDR1 and CDR2 from the germline V gene are SGHRS and YFSETQ. V lost 4 bases to trimming and J lost 6 bases, with 11 bases between them. CDR3 sequence reads: CASSVDRGEQYV. The CDR3 DNA reads as TGCGCCAGCAGCGTGGACAGAGGCGAGCAGTACGTC.

J is TRBJ2-5 and V is TRBV11-2, with TRBD2 as a possible D gene (6 bases). The CDR3 loop spans 17 amino acids. Germline CDR1 is SGHAT and CDR2 is FQNNGV. V was cut by 4 bases and J by 2 bases, with 20 bases left in between. The CDR3 DNA is TGTGCCAGCAGCTCCCCCCCGGGGCGGGGTTTACAAGAGACCCAGTACTTC. Its translation: CASSSPPGRGLQETQYF. The variable domain in full, with the rest retrieved from reference TRBV11-2 and TRBJ2-5, is EAGVAQSPRYKIIEKRQSVAFWCNPISGHATLYWYQQILGQGPKLLIQFQNNGVVDDSQLPKDRFSAERLKGVDSTLKIQPAKLEDSAVYLCASSSPPGRGLQETQYFGPGTRLLVL.

This CDR3 reads CSATQQGRGDTEAFF. CDR3 DNA sequence: TGCAGTGCTACCCAACAGGGTAGAGGCGACACTGAAGCTTTCTTT. The chain recombines TRBV20-1 with TRBJ1-1, with a possible D match to TRBD1 (6 bases). With 4 bases removed from V and 3 bases from J, the gap between germline ends came to 18 bases. Germline CDR1 is DFQATT and CDR2 is SNEGSKA (reference sequence). The CDR3 runs 15 residues.

This clonotype was found a few times. The chain employs TRBV5-1 and TRBJ1-1; TRBD1 matches 9 bases. Losses at the gene ends were 6 bases for V and 0 bases for J; bases not matched to a gene: 9. CDR1 and CDR2 (germline): SGHRS, YFSETQ. This CDR3 has 16 amino acids. CDR3 DNA sequence: TGCGCCAGCACCCCGACAGGGGGTTCCCTGAACACTGAAGCTTTCTTT. As protein: CASTPTGGSLNTEAFF.

This clonotype has ten or more counts. This rearrangement joins TRBV20-1 to TRBJ2-6; D is ambiguous. The V end was cut by 6 bases, the J end by 0 bases, with 12 bases between. This CDR3 is 15 amino acids long. The germline gives CDR1 DFQATT, CDR2 SNEGSKA (reference sequence). DNA of the CDR3: TGCAGTGCCCAGGTCCACCACTCTGGGGCCAACGTCCTGACTTTC. Residues: CSAQVHHSGANVLTF.

The sample holds many counts of this clonotype. This CDR3 is CASSQTSGLSGNTIYF. As DNA, the CDR3 is TGTGCCAGCAGCCAAACTTCGGGGCTGTCCGGAAACACCATATATTTT. The chain carries TRBV3-1 and TRBJ1-3; the D gene is possibly TRBD1 (5 bases). The CDR3 contains 16 residues. Germline V gene sequence: CDR1 LGHDT, CDR2 YNNKEL (reference sequence). The V gene lost 2 bases and the J gene lost 4 bases, with 15 bases spanning the gap.

This chain connects TRBV12-3 or TRBV12-4 to TRBJ2-1; 7 bases match TRBD1. This CDR3 has 13 residues. After removal of 7 bases from V and 7 bases from J, the junction contained 7 bases not matched to a gene. The DNA for the CDR3 is TGTGCCAGCACAGGGGGATTCGGGAATGAGCAGTTCTTC. Residues: CASTGGFGNEQFF.

This clonotype has just a few counts. The rearrangement joins TRBV20-1 to TRBJ2-1, with D unresolved. The V gene's germline CDR1 is DFQATT and CDR2 SNEGSKA (reference sequence). The CDR3 runs 11 residues. V was pared by 5 bases and J by 7 bases, with 9 bases between. For the CDR3, the DNA is TGCAGTGCTGCTGGACCGAATGAGCAGTTCTTC. Protein sequence: CSAAGPNEQFF.

This clonotype occurred a few times. The chain has TRBV5-1 and TRBJ1-1; D gene unclear. Germline V gives CDR1 SGHRS, CDR2 YFSETQ. The CDR3 is made up of 14 amino acids. V shed 5 bases and J shed 1 base, with 12 bases lying between them. The CDR3 here is CASRHRQANTEAFF. The CDR3 nucleotides are TGCGCCAGCAGACATCGGCAGGCGAACACTGAAGCTTTCTTT.

This clonotype has just a few counts. The rearrangement uses TRBV5-4 and TRBJ2-1; D possibly matches TRBD1 or TRBD2 (5 bases each). CDR3 length: 15 amino acids. V gave up 4 bases and J gave up 1 base, with 12 bases separating them. CDR1 and CDR2 from the germline V gene are SGHNT and YYREEE (reference sequence). The CDR3 DNA follows: TGTGCCAGCAGCGGGGGAACCGCTTCCTACAATGAGCAGTTCTTC. This gives the protein CASSGGTASYNEQFF.